The rows below give T cell receptor beta chains drawn from one sample of a study of blood T cell repertoires in COVID-19. Method: immunoSEQ multiplex PCR; TCRdb's copy keeps in-frame clones and lacks some. The sample includes about 200,000 clones, 88% seen only once; the top ten take roughly 6%. The sample was peripheral blood. The source is a man between 35 and 55 years old with active or convalescent COVID-19. The CDR3 runs from the conserved cysteine through the conserved F or W. The D gene is left open where the match is weak. Part of the rows lack a size; the others show once, few, many or a class for expanded clones.

size,D,J,V,CDR3,DNA
NA,NA,TRBJ1-5,TRBV19,CASSILPSNSNQPQHF,TGTGCCAGTAGTATACTTCCCAGTAATAGCAATCAGCCCCAGCATTTT
NA,NA,TRBJ1-2,TRBV3-1/TRBV3-2,CASSQRGTNYGYTF,TGTGCCAGCAGCCAACGAGGGACTAACTATGGCTACACCTTC
NA,TRBD1,TRBJ1-5,TRBV4-1,CASSPEDRAGFQPQHF,TGCGCCAGCAGCCCGGAGGACAGGGCGGGATTTCAGCCCCAGCATTTT
NA,NA,TRBJ2-2,TRBV5-1,CASSLAPGGTGELFF,TGCGCCAGCAGCTTGGCTCCCGGAGGCACCGGGGAGCTGTTTTTT
NA,TRBD2,TRBJ2-2,TRBV19,CASSIFSGIRGGELFF,TGTGCCAGTAGTATCTTTAGCGGGATTCGTGGCGGGGAGCTGTTTTTT
NA,NA,TRBJ1-1,TRBV6-5,CASSYSRSGRGTEAFF,TGTGCCAGCAGTTACTCGAGGAGTGGTCGCGGCACTGAAGCTTTCTTT
NA,NA,TRBJ2-7,TRBV6-5,CASSPTVGVLGEQYF,TGTGCCAGCAGCCCCACAGTAGGGGTCTTAGGGGAGCAGTACTTC
NA,NA,TRBJ2-2,TRBV7-2,CASSSGHFTGELFF,TGTGCCAGCAGCTCCGGACACTTCACCGGGGAGCTGTTTTTT
NA,NA,TRBJ2-4,TRBV29-1,CSVEDPLAKNIQYF,TGCAGCGTTGAAGATCCTCTAGCCAAAAACATTCAGTACTTC
NA,TRBD1,TRBJ2-3,TRBV5-8,CASSIGQGTDTQYF,TGTGCCAGCAGCATAGGACAGGGGACAGATACGCAGTATTTT
once,NA,TRBJ2-5,TRBV11-2,CASSSRFQETQYF,TGTGCCAGCAGCTCCAGGTTCCAAGAGACCCAGTACTTC
once,NA,TRBJ1-6,TRBV6-5,CASRQGVRDSPLHF,TGTGCCAGCAGACAGGGAGTGAGGGATTCACCCCTCCACTTT
NA,TRBD1,TRBJ2-2,TRBV9,CASSRGQGANTGELFF,TGTGCCAGCAGCCGGGGACAGGGCGCGAACACCGGGGAGCTGTTTTTT
NA,NA,TRBJ1-6,TRBV30,CACSYQNDSPLHF,TGTGCCTGTAGTTACCAGAATGATTCACCCCTCCACTTT
NA,TRBD2,TRBJ2-3,TRBV18,CASSPQTSGSTDTQYF,TGTGCCAGCTCACCCCAGACTAGCGGGAGCACAGATACGCAGTATTTT
NA,NA,TRBJ1-1,TRBV28,CASSFSSRNTEAFF,TGTGCCAGCAGTTTCTCCTCCCGGAACACTGAAGCTTTCTTT
NA,TRBD2,TRBJ2-1,TRBV18,CASSPTSGVFDEQFF,TGTGCCAGCTCCCCGACTAGCGGGGTATTCGATGAGCAGTTCTTC
NA,NA,TRBJ2-7,TRBV4-1,CASSQGMGAGSSYEQYF,TGCGCCAGCAGCCAAGGCATGGGGGCAGGGTCCTCCTACGAGCAGTACTTC
NA,NA,TRBJ1-3,TRBV5-1,CASSWTGVSGNTIYF,TGCGCCAGCAGCTGGACGGGAGTCTCTGGAAACACCATATATTTT
NA,TRBD2,TRBJ2-1,TRBV10-3,CAISESNAGGNEQFF,TGTGCCATCAGTGAAAGTAATGCGGGAGGGAATGAGCAGTTCTTC
NA,NA,TRBJ1-2,TRBV28,CATRFNYEGYTF,TGTGCCACCAGGTTCAACTATGAGGGCTACACCTTC
NA,NA,TRBJ2-5,TRBV13,CASSPPTGRRETQYF,TGTGCCAGCAGCCCCCCGACAGGGAGGAGGGAGACCCAGTACTTC
NA,NA,TRBJ2-1,TRBV5-1,CASSSALLDNNEQFF,TGCGCCAGCAGCTCAGCTCTCTTGGACAACAATGAGCAGTTCTTC
once,NA,TRBJ2-3,TRBV27,CASSLIGDTQYF,TGTGCCAGCAGTTTAATCGGAGATACGCAGTATTTT
NA,NA,TRBJ1-1,TRBV6-5,CASSYAGAEAFF,TGTGCCAGCAGTTACGCGGGGGCTGAAGCTTTCTTT
NA,TRBD2,TRBJ2-2,TRBV5-1,CASSTTSTSGRAQGAGELFF,TGCGCCAGCAGCACGACCTCGACTAGCGGGAGGGCCCAGGGAGCCGGGGAGCTGTTTTTT
NA,TRBD1,TRBJ2-2,TRBV5-1,CASSFLPTGASTGELFF,TGCGCCAGCAGCTTCCTACCGACAGGGGCCAGCACCGGGGAGCTGTTTTTT
once,NA,TRBJ1-1,TRBV4-1,CASSQGGGNTEAFF,TGCGCCAGCAGCCAAGGCGGGGGGAACACTGAAGCTTTCTTT
NA,NA,TRBJ1-6,TRBV15,CATSRSIGGGGLHF,TGTGCCACCAGCAGATCTATAGGTGGGGGCGGCCTCCACTTT
NA,TRBD2,TRBJ2-5,TRBV11-3,CASSKGTSGKYQETQYF,TGTGCCAGCAGCAAAGGGACTAGCGGGAAGTACCAAGAGACCCAGTACTTC
NA,TRBD1,TRBJ1-2,TRBV4-1,CASSQDGDRGNGYTF,TGCGCCAGCAGCCAAGACGGGGACAGGGGGAATGGCTACACCTTC
once,TRBD2,TRBJ2-3,TRBV19,CASSISRETSYADTQYF,TGTGCCAGTAGTATCTCGCGGGAGACCTCTTACGCAGATACGCAGTATTTT
NA,TRBD1,TRBJ2-7,TRBV28,CASSSRTYRDRVGEQYF,TGTGCCAGCAGTTCTCGAACGTACCGGGACAGGGTCGGCGAGCAGTACTTC
NA,TRBD1,TRBJ1-2,TRBV29-1,CSVEIEVTGGYGYTF,TGCAGCGTTGAAATTGAGGTTACAGGGGGCTATGGCTACACCTTC
NA,NA,TRBJ1-1,TRBV6-2/TRBV6-3,CASSYRGGNTEAFF,TGTGCCAGCAGTTACCGAGGGGGGAACACTGAAGCTTTCTTT
NA,NA,TRBJ1-4,TRBV28,CASSPPGIATNEKLFF,TGTGCCAGCAGTCCCCCGGGGATTGCAACTAATGAAAAACTGTTTTTT
NA,TRBD2,TRBJ2-3,TRBV5-1,CASSLGLAGVGTDTQYF,TGCGCCAGCAGCTTGGGCCTAGCGGGAGTGGGCACAGATACGCAGTATTTT
NA,NA,TRBJ2-3,TRBV11-3,CASSPDGGATDTQYF,TGTGCCAGCAGCCCCGATGGGGGGGCGACAGATACGCAGTATTTT
NA,NA,TRBJ2-7,TRBV3-1/TRBV3-2,CASSQRGGEQYF,TGTGCCAGCAGCCAGAGGGGAGGCGAGCAGTACTTC
NA,TRBD1,TRBJ1-2,TRBV12-3/TRBV12-4,CASSLLDRGYTF,TGTGCCAGCAGTTTGCTGGACAGGGGGTATACCTTC
NA,NA,TRBJ1-1,TRBV5-1,CASSLGTVLTEAFF,TGCGCCAGCAGCTTGGGGACTGTTTTGACTGAAGCTTTCTTT
NA,NA,TRBJ2-2,TRBV7-3,CASSLDQRLSNTGELFF,TGTGCCAGCAGCTTGGATCAAAGACTTTCGAACACCGGGGAGCTGTTTTTT